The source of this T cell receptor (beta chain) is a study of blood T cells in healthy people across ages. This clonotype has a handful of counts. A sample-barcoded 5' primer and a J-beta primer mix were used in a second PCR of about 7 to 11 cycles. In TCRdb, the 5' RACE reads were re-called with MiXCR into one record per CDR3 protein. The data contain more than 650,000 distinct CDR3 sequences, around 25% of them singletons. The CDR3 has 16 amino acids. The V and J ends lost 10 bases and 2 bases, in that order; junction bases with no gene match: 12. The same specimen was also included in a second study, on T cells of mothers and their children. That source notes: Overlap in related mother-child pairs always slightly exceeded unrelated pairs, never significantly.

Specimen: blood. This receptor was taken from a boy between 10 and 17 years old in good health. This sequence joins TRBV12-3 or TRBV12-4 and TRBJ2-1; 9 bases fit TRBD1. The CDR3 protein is CATSGRTGGPYNEQFF. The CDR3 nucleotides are TGTGCCACCTCGGGCAGAACAGGGGGCCCCTACAATGAGCAGTTCTTC.